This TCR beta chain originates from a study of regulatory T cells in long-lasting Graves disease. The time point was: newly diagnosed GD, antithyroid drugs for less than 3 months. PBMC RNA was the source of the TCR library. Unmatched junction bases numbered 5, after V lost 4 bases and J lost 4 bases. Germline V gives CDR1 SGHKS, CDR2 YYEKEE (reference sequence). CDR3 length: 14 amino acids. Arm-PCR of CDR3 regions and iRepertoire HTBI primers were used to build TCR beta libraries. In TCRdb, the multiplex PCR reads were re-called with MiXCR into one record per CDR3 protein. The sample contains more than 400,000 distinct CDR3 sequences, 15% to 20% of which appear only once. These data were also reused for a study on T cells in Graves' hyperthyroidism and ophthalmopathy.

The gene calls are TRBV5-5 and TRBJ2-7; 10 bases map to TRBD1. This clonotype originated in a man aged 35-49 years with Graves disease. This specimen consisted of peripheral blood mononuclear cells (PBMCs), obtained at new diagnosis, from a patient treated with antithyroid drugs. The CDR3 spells CASSRGTGVYEQYF. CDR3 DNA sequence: TGTGCCAGCAGCAGGGGGACAGGGGTTTACGAGCAGTACTTC.